This T cell receptor beta chain comes out of a study of T cell responses to AZD1222 COVID-19 vaccine. The V and J ends lost 0 bases and 1 base respectively, with 9 bases between them. The CDR3 totals 16 residues. Germline-derived CDR1 and CDR2 are SGHTA and FQGNSA. Some clones are missing from TCRdb's copy, which holds only in-frame ones; the method was immunoSEQ multiplex PCR. The sample includes tens of thousands of clones, around 85% seen only once; the top ten take roughly a sixth. The starting material was peripheral blood, obtained on day 0 of AZD1222 vaccination. This TCR was sampled from an adult in good health. This chain connects TRBV7-2 to TRBJ2-2; D might be TRBD1 (5 bases). CDR3 DNA: TGTGCCAGCAGCTTAGCGGGGCAGGGGAACACCGGGGAGCTGTTTTTT. Translating gives CASSLAGQGNTGELFF. The complete variable domain, with remaining parts taken from reference TRBV7-2 and TRBJ2-2, reads GAGVSQSPSNKVTEKGKDVELRCDPISGHTALYWYRQSLGQGLEFLIYFQGNSAPDKSGLPSDRFSAERTGGSVSTLTIQRTQQEDSAVYLCASSLAGQGNTGELFFGEGSRLTVL.